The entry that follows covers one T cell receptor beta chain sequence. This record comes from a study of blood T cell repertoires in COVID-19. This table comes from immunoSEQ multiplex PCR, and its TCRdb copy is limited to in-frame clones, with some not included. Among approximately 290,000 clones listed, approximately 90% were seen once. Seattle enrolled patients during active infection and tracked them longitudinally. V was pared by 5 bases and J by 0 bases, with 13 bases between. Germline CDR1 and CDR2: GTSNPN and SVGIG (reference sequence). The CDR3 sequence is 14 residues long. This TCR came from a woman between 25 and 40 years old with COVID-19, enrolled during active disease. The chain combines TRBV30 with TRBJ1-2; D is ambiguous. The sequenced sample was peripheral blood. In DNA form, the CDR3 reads TGTGCCTGGGGAACGGAGACGGCTAACTATGGCTACACCTTC. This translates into CAWGTETANYGYTF.